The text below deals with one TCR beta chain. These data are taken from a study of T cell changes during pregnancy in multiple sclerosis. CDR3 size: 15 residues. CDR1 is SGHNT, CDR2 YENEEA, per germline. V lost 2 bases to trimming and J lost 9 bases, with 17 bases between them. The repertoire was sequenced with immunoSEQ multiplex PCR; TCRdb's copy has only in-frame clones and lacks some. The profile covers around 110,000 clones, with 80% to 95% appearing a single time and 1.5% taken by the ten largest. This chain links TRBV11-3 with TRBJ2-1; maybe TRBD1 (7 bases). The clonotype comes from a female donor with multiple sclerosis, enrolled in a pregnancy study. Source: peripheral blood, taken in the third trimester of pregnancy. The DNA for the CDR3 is TGTGCCAGCAGCTTACGGGCAGGCCAGGGGGGTGAGCAGTTCTTC. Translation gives CASSLRAGQGGEQFF.